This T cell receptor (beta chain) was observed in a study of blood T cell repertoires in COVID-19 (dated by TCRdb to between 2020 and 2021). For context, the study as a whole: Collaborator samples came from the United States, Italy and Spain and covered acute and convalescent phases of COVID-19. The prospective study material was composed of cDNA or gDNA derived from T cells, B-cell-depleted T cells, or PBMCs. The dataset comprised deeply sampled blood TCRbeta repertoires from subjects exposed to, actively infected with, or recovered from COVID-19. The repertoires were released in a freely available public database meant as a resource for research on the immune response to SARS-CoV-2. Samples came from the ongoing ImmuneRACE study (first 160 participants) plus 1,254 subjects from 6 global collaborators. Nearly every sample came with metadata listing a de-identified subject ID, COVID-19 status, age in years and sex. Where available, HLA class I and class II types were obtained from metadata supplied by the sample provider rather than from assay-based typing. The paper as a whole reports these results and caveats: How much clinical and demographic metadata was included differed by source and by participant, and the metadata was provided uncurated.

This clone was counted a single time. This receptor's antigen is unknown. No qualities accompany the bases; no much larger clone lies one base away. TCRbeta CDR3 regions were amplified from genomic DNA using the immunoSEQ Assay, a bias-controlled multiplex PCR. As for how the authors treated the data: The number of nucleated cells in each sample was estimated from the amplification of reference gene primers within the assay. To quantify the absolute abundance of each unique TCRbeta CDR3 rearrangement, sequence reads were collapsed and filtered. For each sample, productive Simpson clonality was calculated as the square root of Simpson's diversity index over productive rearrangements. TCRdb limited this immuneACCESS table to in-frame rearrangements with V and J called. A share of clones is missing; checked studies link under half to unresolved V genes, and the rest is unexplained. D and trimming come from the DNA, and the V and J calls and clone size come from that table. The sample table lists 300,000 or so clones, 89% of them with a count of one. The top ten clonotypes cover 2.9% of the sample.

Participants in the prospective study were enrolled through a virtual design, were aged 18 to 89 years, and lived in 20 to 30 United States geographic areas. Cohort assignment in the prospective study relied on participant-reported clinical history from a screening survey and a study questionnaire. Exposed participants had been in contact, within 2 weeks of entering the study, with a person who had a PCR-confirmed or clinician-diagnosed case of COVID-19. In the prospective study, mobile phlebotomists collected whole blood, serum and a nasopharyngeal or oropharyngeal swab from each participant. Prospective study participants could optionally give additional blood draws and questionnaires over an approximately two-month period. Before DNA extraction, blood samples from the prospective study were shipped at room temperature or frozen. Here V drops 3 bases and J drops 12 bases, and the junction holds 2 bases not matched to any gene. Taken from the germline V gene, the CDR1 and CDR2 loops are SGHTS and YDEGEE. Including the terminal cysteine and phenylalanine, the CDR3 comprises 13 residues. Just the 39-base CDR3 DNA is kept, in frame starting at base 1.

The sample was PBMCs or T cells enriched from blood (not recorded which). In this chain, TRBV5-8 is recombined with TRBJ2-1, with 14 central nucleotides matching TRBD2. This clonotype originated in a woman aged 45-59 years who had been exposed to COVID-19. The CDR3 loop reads CASSSGLAGVQFF. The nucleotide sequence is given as TGTGCCAGCAGCTCGGGACTAGCGGGGGTGCAGTTCTTC. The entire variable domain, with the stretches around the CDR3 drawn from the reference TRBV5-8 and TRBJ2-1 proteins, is EAGVTQSPTHLIKTRGQQATLRCSPISGHTSVYWYQQALGLGLQFLLWYDEGEERNRGNFPPRFSGRQFPNYSSELNVNALELEDSALYLCASSSGLAGVQFFGPGTRLTVL.